This TCR beta chain was identified in a study of blood T cell repertoires in COVID-19. Clones were read by immunoSEQ multiplex PCR, and TCRdb kept only the in-frame ones, dropping some. The sample yields some 200,000 clones, 87% seen once. Trimming at V came to 3 bases and at J to 9 bases, leaving 10 bases not matched to a gene. In germline, CDR1 is MGHRA, CDR2 YSYEKL. The CDR3 is made up of 16 amino acids. This sequence originates from a woman under 30 who had recovered from COVID-19. The sample was peripheral blood. This sequence joins TRBV4-1 and TRBJ1-5, with 11 nucleotides matching TRBD1. DNA of the CDR3: TGCGCCAGCAGCCACCTCGGGACAGGGGGAATACGGCCCCAGCATTTT. It codes for CASSHLGTGGIRPQHF.